Following are 32 T cell receptor beta chains from one sample sequenced in a study of T cell responses to AZD1222 COVID-19 vaccine (dated by TCRdb to the early 2020s). What this sample's time point label stands for: baseline before first vaccination. Libraries were prepared through the immunoSEQ multiplex PCR assay. Imported from immuneACCESS, the table was reduced by TCRdb to in-frame sequences with V and J called. These copies leave out some clones; in studies compared against another copy, an unresolved V gene accounts for under half, and the cause of the remainder is not known. The sample table holds some 120,000 clones, of which 80% to 90% were seen once. The top ten clonotypes cover more than 6.5% of the sample. The sample was peripheral blood, taken on day 0 of AZD1222 vaccination. The receptors here all came from an adult in good health.

The chain combines TRBV7-9 with TRBJ2-7, with D unclear. V was cut by 5 bases and J by 3 bases, with 8 bases left in between. CDR3 size: 12 residues. Germline V CDR1 and CDR2: SEHNR, FQNEAQ (reference sequence). In DNA, the CDR3 is TGTGCCAGCAGCGCGGATGTCTACGAGCAGTACTTC. It codes for CASSADVYEQYF.

Worth noting for this clone: This same CDR3 is encoded by further DNA sequences in the sample. The V gene is TRBV28, the J gene TRBJ2-3, with TRBD2 identical over 10 bases. Per germline, CDR1 MDHEN and CDR2 SYDVKM. CDR3 size: 15 residues. J lost 6 bases, V lost 4 bases, and 7 bases had no gene match. The CDR3: CASSSAGGPGDTQYF. The CDR3 DNA reads TGTGCCAGCAGTTCAGCGGGGGGGCCAGGGGATACGCAGTATTTT. The variable domain in full, with the rest retrieved from reference TRBV28 and TRBJ2-3, is DVKVTQSSRYLVKRTGEKVFLECVQDMDHENMFWYRQDPGLGLRLIYFSYDVKMKEKGDIPEGYSVSREKKERFSLILESASTNQTSMYLCASSSAGGPGDTQYFGPGTRLTVL.

The chain carries TRBV7-2 and TRBJ2-5; D ambiguous. The V gene lost 3 bases and the J gene lost 1 base, with 9 bases spanning the gap. Germline-derived CDR1 and CDR2 are SGHTA and FQGNSA. The CDR3 sequence is 14 residues long. The CDR3 loop reads CASSFRSIQETQYF. The CDR3 DNA reads TGTGCCAGCAGCTTTAGGTCAATCCAAGAGACCCAGTACTTC.

This chain joins TRBV30 and TRBJ1-2, with a possible D match to TRBD1 (5 bases). This CDR3 comprises 13 residues. With 3 bases removed from V and 3 bases from J, the gap between germline ends came to 11 bases. Germline loops: CDR1 GTSNPN, CDR2 SVGIG (reference sequence). This chain's CDR3 is CAWSSTAHYGYTF. Here the CDR3 DNA reads TGTGCCTGGAGCTCGACAGCCCACTATGGCTACACCTTC.

This clone was observed a single time. The J gene is TRBJ2-7, the V gene TRBV5-5; no clear D. V was pared by 3 bases and J by 3 bases, with 13 bases between. The CDR3 has 14 residues. The germline V gene has CDR1 SGHKS and CDR2 YYEKEE (reference sequence). Written as DNA, the CDR3 is TGTGCCAGCAGCTGGCTGACGGAGAACTACGAGCAGTACTTC. This translates into CASSWLTENYEQYF.

V is TRBV3-1 (or the pseudogene TRBV3-2) and J is TRBJ2-7; D gene ambiguous. CDR3 length: 14 residues. Germline V CDR1 and CDR2: LGHDT, YNNKEL (reference sequence). V was cut by 0 bases and J by 5 bases, with 11 bases left in between. The CDR3 loop is CASSQDSPQHEQYF. Here the CDR3 DNA reads TGTGCCAGCAGCCAAGACAGTCCCCAACACGAGCAGTACTTC.

This chain joins TRBV4-3 and TRBJ2-1, with 10 bases aligning to TRBD2. Trimming cost V 8 bases and J 4 bases; bases outside gene matches: 8. There are 15 residues in the CDR3. The germline V gene encodes CDR1 LGHNA and CDR2 YSLEER. The CDR3 nucleotides are TGCGCCAGCTTGGGGGGACTAGCGTCTTACAATGAGCAGTTCTTC. Translation: CASLGGLASYNEQFF.

The genes are TRBV6-5 and TRBJ2-1; 10 nucleotides match TRBD2. The trim removed 0 bases at V and 9 bases at J, leaving 5 bases unmatched. CDR1 is MNHEY and CDR2 is SVGAGI in the germline V gene. CDR3 length: 15 amino acids. CDR3 amino acids: CASSYSASGSGEQFF. The CDR3 region has the DNA TGTGCCAGCAGTTACTCGGCTAGCGGGAGTGGTGAGCAGTTCTTC.

The chain joins TRBV7-9 to TRBJ2-7; D is undetermined. V was clipped by 5 bases and J by 1 base, with 12 bases between them. The CDR3 runs 14 residues. Germline V gene data show CDR1 as SEHNR and CDR2 as FQNEAQ (reference sequence). CDR3 in amino acids: CASSPLGRSYEQYF. CDR3 sequence (DNA): TGTGCCAGCAGCCCTCTTGGCAGATCCTACGAGCAGTACTTC.

CDR3 coding DNA: TGTGCCAGCAGTTCTCGGGGGCAACAGCCCCAGCATTTT. Its protein product is CASSSRGQQPQHF. This chain connects TRBV12-3 or TRBV12-4 to TRBJ1-5, with a weak D call TRBD1 (6 bases). CDR3 length equals 13 residues. V was shortened by 4 bases and J by 7 bases, with 11 bases between the two germline ends.

V usage is TRBV4-1 and J usage is TRBJ2-1, with D perhaps TRBD1 (5 bases). Trimming took off 0 bases at V and 6 bases at J, with 9 bases between the two ends. This CDR3 comprises 14 residues. The germline V gene encodes CDR1 MGHRA and CDR2 YSYEKL. CDR3 in amino acids: CASSQDRQPNEQFF. CDR3 nucleotide sequence: TGCGCCAGCAGCCAAGATAGACAGCCCAATGAGCAGTTCTTC.

The chain couples TRBV30 to TRBJ1-6; D unclear. With 0 bases removed from V and 8 bases from J, the gap between germline ends came to 11 bases. Per germline, CDR1 GTSNPN and CDR2 SVGIG (reference sequence). The CDR3 is 14 amino acids. CDR3: CAWSVQRLDSPLHF. DNA for the CDR3: TGTGCCTGGAGTGTACAGCGTCTCGATTCACCCCTCCACTTT.

V and J are TRBV27 and TRBJ2-7; D is perhaps TRBD1 or TRBD2 (6 bases each). CDR1 and CDR2 (germline): MNHEY, SMNVEV (reference sequence). CDR3 length equals 14 residues. Trimming took off 0 bases at V and 5 bases at J, with 11 bases between the two ends. CDR3 sequence: CASSLSAGGNEQYF. Written as DNA, the CDR3 is TGTGCCAGCAGTTTATCCGCCGGGGGCAACGAGCAGTACTTC.

The chain is built from TRBV2 and TRBJ2-7, with D tentatively TRBD1 (5 bases). The CDR3 length is 13 residues. The V gene's germline CDR1 is SNHLY and CDR2 FYNNEI. V was shortened by 4 bases and J by 5 bases, with 12 bases between the two germline ends. This CDR3 reads CASSVIAGNEQYF. CDR3 sequence (DNA): TGTGCCAGCAGTGTTATTGCAGGGAACGAGCAGTACTTC.

This clone was recorded once. The genes are TRBV14 and TRBJ1-5; TRBD1 might be the D (6 bases). The CDR3 totals 15 residues. V was cut by 5 bases and J by 2 bases, with 13 bases left in between. The germline V gene encodes CDR1 SGHDN and CDR2 FVKESK. CDR3 amino acids: CASSEGGTGNQPQHF. The CDR3 DNA sequence: TGTGCCAGCAGCGAGGGGGGGACGGGCAATCAGCCCCAGCATTTT. Based on the CDR3 plus reference TRBV14 and TRBJ1-5, the full variable domain is EAGVTQFPSHSVIEKGQTVTLRCDPISGHDNLYWYRRVMGKEIKFLLHFVKESKQDESGMPNNRFLAERTGGTYSTLKVQPAELEDSGVYFCASSEGGTGNQPQHFGDGTRLSIL.

This sequence joins TRBV5-4 and TRBJ2-3; possible D gene TRBD2, 6 bases. Per the germline V gene, CDR1 is SGHNT and CDR2 is YYREEE (reference sequence). The CDR3 has 17 amino acids. The V end lost 0 bases, the J end lost 0 bases, and 14 bases lay between the germline ends. This CDR3 is CASSLGSSVSSTDTQYF. The CDR3 coding sequence is TGTGCCAGCAGCTTGGGGTCTAGCGTCAGTAGCACAGATACGCAGTATTTT.

The chain has TRBV4-2 and TRBJ2-7; 9 bases map to TRBD2. V was clipped by 0 bases and J by 4 bases; unmatched bases: 10. CDR3 length: 17 amino acids. Germline V lookup: CDR1 LGHNA, CDR2 YNFKEQ. The CDR3 here is CASSQEGLAGPQYEQYF. DNA for the CDR3: TGTGCCAGCAGCCAAGAGGGGCTAGCGGGACCTCAATACGAGCAGTACTTC.

The genes are TRBV9 and TRBJ2-7; TRBD2 matches 9 bases. Germline CDR1 SGDLS, CDR2 YYNGEE. The V gene end was trimmed by 2 bases and the J gene end by 1 base; junction bases not matched to a gene: 4. The CDR3 loop spans 15 amino acids. The CDR3 loop is CASSVAGGQSYEQYF. The CDR3 bases are TGTGCCAGCAGCGTCGCGGGGGGGCAATCCTACGAGCAGTACTTC.

The chain has TRBV11-3 and TRBJ1-1, with 12 bases fitting TRBD1. This CDR3 spans 19 amino acids. Germline V gives CDR1 SGHNT, CDR2 YENEEA. V dropped 0 bases and J dropped 0; count of bases not matched to a gene: 8. DNA for the CDR3: TGTGCCAGCAGCTTAGAGGGACAGGGGGCACGTATCATGAACACTGAAGCTTTCTTT. It codes for CASSLEGQGARIMNTEAFF.

This clone has more than one count but fewer than ten. The rearrangement joins TRBV19 to TRBJ2-7; 14 bases are a match to TRBD2. Germline V gene sequence: CDR1 LNHDA, CDR2 SQIVND (reference sequence). Trimming removed 4 bases from V and 5 bases from J; junction bases left unmatched: 4. CDR3 size: 15 residues. The CDR3 loop is CASSTGTSGSHEQYF. CDR3 sequence (DNA): TGTGCCAGTAGTACCGGGACTAGCGGGAGCCACGAGCAGTACTTC. Supplemented by reference TRBV19 and TRBJ2-7, the full variable domain reads DGGITQSPKYLFRKEGQNVTLSCEQNLNHDAMYWYRQDPGQGLRLIYYSQIVNDFQKGDIAEGYSVSREKKESFPLTVTSAQKNPTAFYLCASSTGTSGSHEQYFGPGTRLTVT.

The V and J genes are TRBV28 and TRBJ2-1; no reliable D call. Germline V gene data show CDR1 as MDHEN and CDR2 as SYDVKM. Trimming removed 1 base from V and 7 bases from J, with 8 bases in between. The CDR3 contains 13 residues. This CDR3 is CASSLYSENEQFF. In DNA form, the CDR3 reads TGTGCCAGCAGTTTATACAGTGAGAATGAGCAGTTCTTC.

V and J are TRBV27 and TRBJ2-5, with TRBD2 as a possible D gene (6 bases). Trimming left V 6 bases short and J 5 bases short, with 16 bases between. CDR1 and CDR2 (germline): MNHEY, SMNVEV (reference sequence). This CDR3 has 14 amino acids. CDR3 in amino acids: CASSRTGGGETQYF. The CDR3 DNA follows: TGTGCCAGCAGCCGGACCGGGGGTGGGGAGACCCAGTACTTC.

The chain combines TRBV28 with TRBJ1-6; 9 bases align to TRBD1. Germline lookup yields CDR1 MDHEN and CDR2 SYDVKM. The CDR3 is 15 residues long. Trimming took 6 bases from V and 10 from J; bases not matched to a gene: 10. CDR3 loop: CASSPTGTGISPLHF. CDR3 DNA sequence: TGTGCCAGCAGCCCGACCGGGACAGGGATATCACCCCTCCACTTT. Combining the CDR3 with reference TRBV28 and TRBJ1-6 gives the whole variable domain DVKVTQSSRYLVKRTGEKVFLECVQDMDHENMFWYRQDPGLGLRLIYFSYDVKMKEKGDIPEGYSVSREKKERFSLILESASTNQTSMYLCASSPTGTGISPLHFGNGTRLTVT.

The J gene is TRBJ1-5, the V gene TRBV19; perhaps TRBD1 as D (5 bases). Germline-derived CDR1 and CDR2 are LNHDA and SQIVND (reference sequence). Trimming took 4 bases from V and 2 from J, leaving 15 bases between them. This CDR3 region has 16 residues. The DNA for the CDR3 is TGTGCCAGTAGTAAGAGGGACTCTCGGGGCAATCAGCCCCAGCATTTT. Its protein is CASSKRDSRGNQPQHF.

The V call is TRBV27, the J call TRBJ2-7; 8 bases are shared with TRBD2. Germline V lookup: CDR1 MNHEY, CDR2 SMNVEV (reference sequence). V lost 6 bases, J lost 2 bases, and 6 bases stayed unmatched. The CDR3 has 14 amino acids. DNA of the CDR3: TGTGCCAGCAGCATTAGCGGGACCGCCTACGAGCAGTACTTC. Its protein is CASSISGTAYEQYF.

The V call is TRBV19, the J call TRBJ2-6, with 8 bases matching TRBD1. This CDR3 spans 16 amino acids. Germline assignment: CDR1 LNHDA and CDR2 SQIVND (reference sequence). The V and J ends lost 6 bases and 0 bases, in that order; junction bases with no gene match: 4. CDR3 in amino acids: CASSGRGPSGANVLTF. The CDR3 region has the DNA TGTGCCAGTAGCGGCAGGGGGCCCTCTGGGGCCAACGTCCTGACTTTC.

The chain recombines TRBV27 with TRBJ2-7; 9 bases agree with TRBD1. This CDR3 has 13 amino acids. In germline, CDR1 is MNHEY, CDR2 SMNVEV (reference sequence). Trimming cost V 6 bases and J 7 bases; bases outside gene matches: 7. CDR3 sequence (DNA): TGTGCCAGCAGCAACAGGGGGCAGCGAGAGCAGTACTTC. Its translation is CASSNRGQREQYF.

The chain is built from TRBV19 and TRBJ2-1, with 8 nucleotides matching TRBD2. The CDR3 extends over 15 amino acids. The ends lost 9 bases at V and 8 bases at J; junction bases unmatched: 15. CDR1 and CDR2 (germline): LNHDA, SQIVND (reference sequence). Here the CDR3 DNA reads TGTGCCAGCCACCGGGGGGGACTAGGTTCCGATGAGCAGTTCTTC. Amino acid sequence: CASHRGGLGSDEQFF.

The chain combines TRBV7-8 with TRBJ1-2, with D unresolved. V dropped 0 bases and J dropped 6 bases, with 17 bases sitting between them. The CDR3 extends over 16 amino acids. Germline values: CDR1 SGHVS, CDR2 FQNEAQ. The CDR3 spells CASSLAVWQEGHGYTF. CDR3 coding DNA: TGTGCCAGCAGCTTAGCGGTGTGGCAGGAAGGCCATGGCTACACCTTC.

This clone was seen a single time. The J gene is TRBJ1-5, the V gene TRBV9; D gene unclear. Trimming took 4 bases from V and 2 from J, leaving 13 bases between them. This CDR3 comprises 15 residues. The germline V gene encodes CDR1 SGDLS and CDR2 YYNGEE. The CDR3 reads CASSTGRTGNQPQHF. Written as DNA, the CDR3 is TGTGCCAGCAGCACCGGACGTACCGGCAATCAGCCCCAGCATTTT.

The chain joins TRBV11-2 to TRBJ2-7; D might be TRBD2 (6 bases). V shed 5 bases and J shed 3 bases, with 17 bases lying between them. This CDR3 is built from 15 residues. Germline CDR1 SGHAT, CDR2 FQNNGV. In nucleotides, the CDR3 is TGTGCCAGCAGCCTTAGGGGCGGGGCCCTCTACGAGCAGTACTTC. Its protein is CASSLRGGALYEQYF. The full variable domain, rest sourced from reference TRBV11-2 and TRBJ2-7, is EAGVAQSPRYKIIEKRQSVAFWCNPISGHATLYWYQQILGQGPKLLIQFQNNGVVDDSQLPKDRFSAERLKGVDSTLKIQPAKLEDSAVYLCASSLRGGALYEQYFGPGTRLTVT.

The chain combines TRBV5-5 with TRBJ1-5, with D unclear. The CDR3 is 15 amino acids. CDR1 SGHKS and CDR2 YYEKEE come from the germline V gene (reference sequence). The ends were cut back, 0 bases at V and 0 bases at J, with 7 bases in the middle. CDR3 region: CASSLVGNSNQPQHF. The DNA for the CDR3 is TGTGCCAGCAGCTTGGTCGGTAATAGCAATCAGCCCCAGCATTTT.